Below are 31 T cell receptor beta chains sequenced from a single sample in a study of identical twins. From the 5' RACE reads, TCRdb called clonotypes with MiXCR, one entry per CDR3 protein. This sample carries 1,800,000 or so distinct CDR3 sequences, under 35% of them seen once, and the ten largest clones take over 0.25%. Sequencing used cord blood. The receptors were sampled from a newborn girl in good health.

V is TRBV20-1 and J is TRBJ1-2, with no clear D. This CDR3 is 14 amino acids long. CDR1 is DFQATT, CDR2 SNEGSKA, per germline (reference sequence). V was trimmed by 2 bases and J by 0 bases, leaving 10 bases between them. The CDR3 loop reads CSARIPGTNYGYTF. The DNA for the CDR3 is TGCAGTGCTAGAATACCAGGCACTAACTATGGCTACACCTTC.

The CDR3 protein is CSVEGDRRYNEQFF. In DNA, the CDR3 is TGCAGCGTTGAAGGTGACAGGCGGTACAATGAGCAGTTCTTC. The chain has TRBV29-1 and TRBJ2-1; D may be TRBD1 (6 bases). In germline, CDR1 is SQVTM, CDR2 ANQGSEA. The CDR3 consists of 14 residues. Trimming pared 1 base from V and 4 bases from J, leaving 11 bases between.

The table lists this clonotype with a few counts. The V call is TRBV5-1, the J call TRBJ2-3; 12 positions match TRBD2. V lost 4 bases to trimming and J lost 3 bases; unmatched junction nucleotides: 9. There are 17 residues in the CDR3. The germline V gene has CDR1 SGHRS and CDR2 YFSETQ. The CDR3 region is CASSLPYGTSGTDTQYF. As DNA, the CDR3 is TGCGCCAGCAGCCTACCTTATGGGACTAGCGGGACAGATACGCAGTATTTT.

The chain has TRBV4-1 and TRBJ1-5; 7 bases fit TRBD1. Germline assignment: CDR1 MGHRA and CDR2 YSYEKL. This CDR3 spans 15 amino acids. Trimming took 4 bases from V and 3 from J; bases not matched to a gene: 6. The CDR3 loop reads CASSPVGTVNQPQHF. CDR3 sequence (DNA): TGCGCCAGCAGCCCTGTCGGGACAGTCAATCAGCCCCAGCATTTT.

Remarks on this clonotype: Germline is not matched at one junction end, which may reflect a read error. This chain uses TRBV29-1 with TRBJ1-1, with D uncertain. CDR1 and CDR2 (germline): SQVTM, ANQGSEA. The CDR3 is made up of 12 amino acids. This chain's CDR3 is CSASWGGTGAFF. DNA for the CDR3: TGCAGCGCCTCATGGGGTGGAACTGGAGCTTTCTTT.

V is TRBV20-1 and J is TRBJ2-7; 13 nucleotides match TRBD2. V lost 3 bases, J lost 0 bases, and 2 bases stayed unmatched. This CDR3 is 15 amino acids long. Germline V gives CDR1 DFQATT, CDR2 SNEGSKA (reference sequence). The CDR3 spells CSASWTSGSSYEQYF. As DNA, the CDR3 is TGCAGTGCTAGCTGGACTAGCGGGAGCTCCTACGAGCAGTACTTC.

The chain links TRBV29-1 to TRBJ1-2; D is perhaps TRBD1 (6 bases). Trimming took off 6 bases at V and 8 bases at J, with 22 bases between the two ends. Germline assignment: CDR1 SQVTM and CDR2 ANQGSEA. The CDR3 runs to 14 residues. For the CDR3, the DNA is TGCAGCGTCATTTCAGGGGCGCCCTTTTTGGGCTACACCTTC. This translates into CSVISGAPFLGYTF.

J is TRBJ1-3 and V is TRBV28; D possibly corresponds to TRBD1 (5 bases). The length of the CDR3 is 15 residues. Germline loops: CDR1 MDHEN, CDR2 SYDVKM. Trimming stripped 5 bases from V and 0 bases from J, with 11 bases between. The CDR3 DNA reads as TGTGCCAGCAGTACGGGGACCAGCTCTGGAAACACCATATATTTT. It specifies CASSTGTSSGNTIYF.

The chain couples TRBV25-1 to TRBJ2-2; 7 bases map to TRBD2. The ends lost 2 bases at V and 3 bases at J; junction bases unmatched: 3. The CDR3 covers 15 residues. Germline values: CDR1 MGHDK, CDR2 SYGVNS. The CDR3 DNA reads as TGTGCCAGCAGTGAACACGGGAGGTACACCGGGGAGCTGTTTTTT. It specifies CASSEHGRYTGELFF.

This clonotype was picked up a small number of times. The chain is built from TRBV20-1 and TRBJ1-2; TRBD1 agrees at 9 bases. This CDR3 is built from 13 residues. The junction had 6 bases not matched to a gene; V was cut back by 5 bases and J by 5 bases. Germline V gene sequence: CDR1 DFQATT, CDR2 SNEGSKA (reference sequence). CDR3 bases: TGCAGTGCTGTAGCCGGGACAGGGTATGGCTACACCTTC. This codes for CSAVAGTGYGYTF.

This sequence joins TRBV20-1 and TRBJ2-1; 7 bases align to TRBD2. V was pared by 6 bases and J by 0 bases, with 8 bases of the junction left unmatched. Per the germline V gene, CDR1 is DFQATT and CDR2 is SNEGSKA (reference sequence). The CDR3 is made up of 15 amino acids. CDR3 bases: TGCAGTGCGGGCCCAGCGGGGAGCTCCTACAATGAGCAGTTCTTC. Encoded protein: CSAGPAGSSYNEQFF.

In its sample, this clonotype was seen a few times. The genes are TRBV25-1 and TRBJ2-5; weak D call: TRBD1 (8 bases). The germline V and J ends were trimmed by 3 bases and 4 bases, with 12 bases remaining between them. CDR1 and CDR2 (germline): MGHDK, SYGVNS. The CDR3 extends over 14 amino acids. The CDR3 sequence is CASSDNRGGETQYF. The CDR3 nucleotides are TGTGCCAGCAGTGACAACAGGGGGGGAGAGACCCAGTACTTC.

Details on this clonotype: One junction end disagrees with the germline gene, perhaps due to a read error. This chain uses TRBV7-9 with TRBJ2-3; D is perhaps TRBD1 (6 bases). Germline CDR1 reads SEHNR; CDR2 reads FQNEAQ (reference sequence). The CDR3 consists of 13 residues. This chain's CDR3 is CASSPRDTDAQYF. The CDR3 bases are TGTGCCAGCAGCCCCCGGGACACAGATGCGCAGTATTTT.

This clonotype came up a few times. The J gene is TRBJ2-7, the V gene TRBV28; 7 bases are shared with TRBD1. This CDR3 contains 16 residues. V lost 3 bases and J lost 4; bases outside the gene matches: 12. Germline loops: CDR1 MDHEN, CDR2 SYDVKM. The CDR3 sequence is CASSLVGRGKGYEQYF. As DNA, the CDR3 is TGTGCCAGCAGTTTGGTCGGCAGGGGGAAAGGTTACGAGCAGTACTTC. Supplemented by reference TRBV28 and TRBJ2-7, the full variable domain reads DVKVTQSSRYLVKRTGEKVFLECVQDMDHENMFWYRQDPGLGLRLIYFSYDVKMKEKGDIPEGYSVSREKKERFSLILESASTNQTSMYLCASSLVGRGKGYEQYFGPGTRLTVT.

In this sample, this clonotype turned up a few times. V and J are TRBV3-1 and TRBJ2-3; D unresolved. CDR3 length: 13 amino acids. V lost 4 bases and J 10 bases, leaving 15 bases between the germline ends. Looked up from germline, CDR1 is LGHDT and CDR2 is YNNKEL (reference sequence). This CDR3 is CASSPPTVVPQYF. Written as DNA, the CDR3 is TGTGCCAGCAGCCCCCCGACTGTGGTCCCGCAGTATTTT.

This rearrangement joins TRBV6-1 to TRBJ1-3; TRBD1 matches at 8 bases. From germline, CDR1 is MNHNS and CDR2 SASEGT. The CDR3 contains 15 residues. V lost 8 bases, J lost 1 base, and 7 bases stayed unmatched. CDR3 nucleotides: TGTGCCAGCGACCGGCGACAGGGGTCTGGAAACACCATATATTTT. Encoded protein: CASDRRQGSGNTIYF.

This clonotype turned up a few times. The genes are TRBV25-1 and TRBJ1-6; D uncertain. This CDR3 has 12 residues. CDR1 and CDR2 from the germline V gene are MGHDK and SYGVNS. The ends were cut back, 8 bases at V and 6 bases at J, with 8 bases in the middle. The chain's CDR3 is CASQAFNSPLHF. The CDR3 DNA reads as TGTGCCAGCCAGGCCTTTAATTCACCCCTCCACTTT.

Concerning this clonotype: Its ends do not fully match the called genes, so a read error is possible. V and J are TRBV29-1 and TRBJ1-2; the D gene is possibly TRBD1 (5 bases). Germline V CDR1 and CDR2: SQVTM, ANQGSEA. The CDR3 is 12 amino acids. The CDR3 here is CSVFRGNYCYTF. CDR3 DNA sequence: TGCAGCGTTTTTCGGGGGAACTATTGCTACACCTTC.

This clonotype was seen a handful of times. The rearrangement joins TRBV7-2 to TRBJ2-1, with a weak D call TRBD1 (6 bases). This CDR3 contains 15 residues. V lost 0 bases and J 3 bases, leaving 9 bases between the germline ends. The germline gives CDR1 SGHTA, CDR2 FQGNSA. CDR3 sequence: CASSLARGFYNEQFF. CDR3 in DNA: TGTGCCAGCAGCTTAGCAAGGGGGTTCTACAATGAGCAGTTCTTC.

The chain carries TRBV21-1 and TRBJ1-5. TRBV21-1 is marked as a pseudogene. The CDR3 length is 14 residues. CDR3 bases: TGTGCCAGCAGCAAAGAGGGACTAAATCAGCCCCAGCATTTT. Protein: CASSKEGLNQPQHF.

V gene TRBV20-1 combines with J gene TRBJ1-4, with no clear D. Germline CDR1 reads DFQATT; CDR2 reads SNEGSKA (reference sequence). The V end lost 1 base, the J end lost 11 bases, and 14 bases lay between the germline ends. The CDR3 totals 13 residues. Here the CDR3 reads CSARVPEFSKLFF. In nucleotides, the CDR3 is TGCAGTGCTAGAGTACCGGAGTTTTCGAAACTGTTTTTT.

This clonotype was seen more than once but under ten times. J is TRBJ1-5 and V is TRBV6-5; the D gene is possibly TRBD1 (5 bases). V lost 2 bases and J 9 bases, leaving 20 bases between the germline ends. CDR1 is MNHEY, CDR2 SVGAGI, per germline. This CDR3 is built from 16 residues. The CDR3 is CASSYAGGNSMAPQHF. The CDR3 DNA sequence: TGTGCCAGCAGTTACGCGGGGGGAAACAGCATGGCGCCCCAGCATTTT.

The chain is built from TRBV12-3 or TRBV12-4 and TRBJ1-5, with D perhaps TRBD1 (6 bases). The V gene lost 3 bases and the J gene lost 0 bases, with 9 bases spanning the gap. The length of the CDR3 is 15 residues. CDR3 loop: CASSLEGHSNQPQHF. In DNA, the CDR3 is TGTGCCAGCAGTTTGGAGGGACATAGCAATCAGCCCCAGCATTTT.

In nucleotides, the CDR3 is TGTGCCAGCAGCCAAAATGTAGCGGGGGACCAAGAGACCCAGTTCTTC. It is translated as CASSQNVAGDQETQFF. The chain links TRBV4-2 to TRBJ2-5; 9 bases match TRBD2. The DNA end is more similar to TRBJ2-1, so the J call may be wrong. CDR3 length: 16 residues. CDR1 LGHNA and CDR2 YNFKEQ come from the germline V gene.

This clonotype was seen a handful of times. This chain connects TRBV7-9 to TRBJ2-3; TRBD1 is a possible D gene (6 bases). This CDR3 region has 17 residues. With 4 bases removed from V and 0 bases from J, the gap between germline ends came to 17 bases. Germline V gene lookup returns CDR1 SEHNR and CDR2 FQNEAQ (reference sequence). CDR3 sequence (DNA): TGTGCCAGCAGCTCCCCGGTCGACAGGCCTAGCACAGATACGCAGTATTTT. This gives the protein CASSSPVDRPSTDTQYF.

This clonotype showed up just a few times. The rearrangement joins TRBV20-1 to TRBJ2-7; 7 bases line up with TRBD1. With 6 bases clipped from V and 3 bases from J, the junction kept 8 bases outside the gene matches. The length of the CDR3 is 13 residues. Per germline, CDR1 DFQATT and CDR2 SNEGSKA (reference sequence). The CDR3 DNA sequence: TGCAGTGCAGGGACAGATTACGGCTACGAGCAGTACTTC. This translates into CSAGTDYGYEQYF.

As DNA, the CDR3 is TGTGCCAGCAGTTTTGACAGGGAAAGCTCACCCCTCCACTTT. It translates to CASSFDRESSPLHF. The chain couples TRBV27 to TRBJ1-6, with 7 nucleotides matching TRBD1. The CDR3 sequence is 14 residues long. Germline CDR1 MNHEY, CDR2 SMNVEV (reference sequence). V was pared by 3 bases and J by 10 bases, with 6 bases of the junction left unmatched.

This clonotype occurred many times. The chain recombines TRBV20-1 with TRBJ2-3; 9 nucleotides agree with TRBD1. V shed 3 bases, J shed 5 bases, and the junction held 0 bases outside the gene matches. CDR1 and CDR2 from the germline V gene are DFQATT and SNEGSKA (reference sequence). The CDR3 loop spans 12 amino acids. The CDR3 DNA reads as TGCAGTGCTAGGACAGGGGGAGATACGCAGTATTTT. Amino acid sequence: CSARTGGDTQYF.

This clonotype has only a few counts. The chain links TRBV12-3 or TRBV12-4 to TRBJ2-1; 7 positions agree with TRBD2. The CDR3 is 14 residues long. Unmatched junction bases numbered 6, after V lost 3 bases and J lost 7 bases. The CDR3: CASSFLLGGNEQFF. DNA for the CDR3: TGTGCCAGCAGTTTCCTCCTCGGGGGGAATGAGCAGTTCTTC.

The chain is built from TRBV25-1 and TRBJ1-1, with TRBD1 identical over 8 bases. Germline assignment: CDR1 MGHDK and CDR2 SYGVNS. The CDR3 length is 16 residues. The V gene end was trimmed by 6 bases and the J gene end by 7 bases; junction bases not matched to a gene: 16. The CDR3 region has the DNA TGTGCCAGCAGCCACCCAGCGGGCAGGGGGCGAGTTGAAGCTTTCTTT. Translating it yields CASSHPAGRGRVEAFF.

V and J are TRBV6-1 and TRBJ1-6; D is uncertain. The V end was cut by 0 bases, the J end by 9 bases, with 6 bases between. Germline V CDR1 and CDR2: MNHNS, SASEGT. The CDR3 runs to 13 residues. For the CDR3, the DNA is TGTGCCAGCAGTGAAGCGCCCCCTTCACCCCTCCACTTT. It is translated as CASSEAPPSPLHF.